This is a list of T cell receptor beta chains from one sample in a study of blood T cell repertoires in COVID-19. Measured with immunoSEQ multiplex PCR; TCRdb has only the in-frame clones, and not every one. The sample consists of 200,000 to 250,000 clones, approximately 83% of them appearing once. Sequencing was done on a sample of PBMCs or T cells enriched from blood (not recorded which). The receptors come from a woman in her thirties or forties with acute COVID-19. CDR3s include the opening cysteine and the closing phenylalanine or tryptophan. A D gene is named only where the DNA matches it firmly. Expanded clones get a size class; other rows say once, few or many, or leave the size out.

J gene: TRBJ2-2; D gene: NA; clone size: medium-sized; V gene: TRBV2; CDR3 DNA: TGTGCCAGCAGGTTTAGCGACACCGGGGAGCTGTTTTTT; CDR3 protein: CASRFSDTGELFF
J gene: TRBJ2-4; D gene: NA; clone size: once; V gene: TRBV7-9; CDR3 DNA: TGTGCCAGCAGCGACGCCGACGGAGCCAACATTCAGTACTTC; CDR3 protein: CASSDADGANIQYF
J gene: TRBJ1-1; D gene: TRBD1; clone size: NA; V gene: TRBV6-5; CDR3 DNA: TGTGCCAGCAGTTACGGCGGGACAGGGAACACTGAAGCTTTCTTT; CDR3 protein: CASSYGGTGNTEAFF
J gene: TRBJ2-5; D gene: NA; clone size: NA; V gene: TRBV18; CDR3 DNA: TGTGCCAGCTCGCCTAAGGGGGTGCAAGAGACCCAGTACTTC; CDR3 protein: CASSPKGVQETQYF
J gene: TRBJ2-1; D gene: TRBD2; clone size: NA; V gene: TRBV7-8; CDR3 DNA: TGTGCCAGCAGCCAGACTAGCGGGGAGCAGTTCTTC; CDR3 protein: CASSQTSGEQFF
J gene: TRBJ1-1; D gene: NA; clone size: NA; V gene: TRBV28; CDR3 DNA: TGTGCCAGCAGTTTGGGGGGGAGGTACACTGAAGCTTTCTTT; CDR3 protein: CASSLGGRYTEAFF
J gene: TRBJ2-7; D gene: TRBD1; clone size: NA; V gene: TRBV29-1; CDR3 DNA: TGCAGCGTTAAATCCGGGACAGCCACCTACGAGCAGTACTTC; CDR3 protein: CSVKSGTATYEQYF
J gene: TRBJ2-1; D gene: TRBD2; clone size: NA; V gene: TRBV7-9; CDR3 DNA: TGTGCCAGCAGCAGCACAGCGGGAGGGCACTACAATGAGCAGTTCTTC; CDR3 protein: CASSSTAGGHYNEQFF
J gene: TRBJ2-7; D gene: NA; clone size: NA; V gene: TRBV6-5; CDR3 DNA: TGTGCCAGCAGTTACTCGACGGGGGGCTCCTCCTACGAGCAGTACTTC; CDR3 protein: CASSYSTGGSSYEQYF
J gene: TRBJ2-1; D gene: TRBD2; clone size: NA; V gene: TRBV28; CDR3 DNA: TGTGCCAGCAGAATGACTAGCGGGAGCCGATCCTACAATGAGCAGTTCTTC; CDR3 protein: CASRMTSGSRSYNEQFF
J gene: TRBJ2-5; D gene: TRBD2; clone size: few; V gene: TRBV19; CDR3 DNA: TGTGCCAGTAGTATAGCCCCGGGACTACTTAAAGAGACCCAGTACTTC; CDR3 protein: CASSIAPGLLKETQYF
J gene: TRBJ2-7; D gene: NA; clone size: NA; V gene: TRBV5-1; CDR3 DNA: TGCGCCAGCAGCTGGGGAGAGTTGGGCGAGCAGTACTTC; CDR3 protein: CASSWGELGEQYF
J gene: TRBJ2-7; D gene: NA; clone size: NA; V gene: TRBV6-5; CDR3 DNA: TGTGCCAGCAGTTATGACGGAGCATCCTACGAGCAGTACTTC; CDR3 protein: CASSYDGASYEQYF
J gene: TRBJ2-7; D gene: TRBD2; clone size: NA; V gene: TRBV20-1; CDR3 DNA: TGCAGTGCTAGTATGCTAGCGGACTCCTACGAGCAGTACTTC; CDR3 protein: CSASMLADSYEQYF
J gene: TRBJ2-3; D gene: TRBD1; clone size: NA; V gene: TRBV27; CDR3 DNA: TGTGCCAGCGGGACCGGGGACAGCAGCACAGATACGCAGTATTTT; CDR3 protein: CASGTGDSSTDTQYF
J gene: TRBJ2-5; D gene: NA; clone size: NA; V gene: TRBV5-4; CDR3 DNA: TGTGCCAGCAGCTTGGGGGGGGTCCGAGAGACCCAGTACTTC; CDR3 protein: CASSLGGVRETQYF
J gene: TRBJ1-1; D gene: NA; clone size: NA; V gene: TRBV7-3; CDR3 DNA: TGTGCCAGCAGCTTCTTAGCCCACACTGAAGCTTTCTTT; CDR3 protein: CASSFLAHTEAFF
J gene: TRBJ1-5; D gene: TRBD1; clone size: NA; V gene: TRBV18; CDR3 DNA: TGTGCCAGCTCCTTCGGACAGGGGAAGGAGCAGCCCCAGCATTTT; CDR3 protein: CASSFGQGKEQPQHF
J gene: TRBJ2-5; D gene: NA; clone size: NA; V gene: TRBV5-1; CDR3 DNA: TGCGCCAGCAGCTGGCCAGGCCTACAAGAGACCCAGTACTTC; CDR3 protein: CASSWPGLQETQYF
J gene: TRBJ2-1; D gene: TRBD2; clone size: NA; V gene: TRBV7-7; CDR3 DNA: TGTGCCAGCAGCATTAGCGGGAGGGATTCTTACAATGAGCAGTTCTTC; CDR3 protein: CASSISGRDSYNEQFF
J gene: TRBJ2-5; D gene: TRBD2; clone size: NA; V gene: TRBV3-1/TRBV3-2; CDR3 DNA: TGTGCCAGCAGGGGACTAGCGGCCCAAGAGACCCAGTACTTC; CDR3 protein: CASRGLAAQETQYF
J gene: TRBJ1-4; D gene: NA; clone size: NA; V gene: TRBV7-2; CDR3 DNA: TGTGCCAGCACTACACGGGGAAATGAAAAACTGTTTTTT; CDR3 protein: CASTTRGNEKLFF
J gene: TRBJ1-5; D gene: NA; clone size: once; V gene: TRBV28; CDR3 DNA: TGTGCCAGCAGTAGAGACAGGATCAATCAGCCCCAGCATTTT; CDR3 protein: CASSRDRINQPQHF
J gene: TRBJ2-5; D gene: TRBD2; clone size: NA; V gene: TRBV3-1/TRBV3-2; CDR3 DNA: TGTGCCAGCAGCCAACCCCTCCCAGCGGGAGTAGAGACCCAGTACTTC; CDR3 protein: CASSQPLPAGVETQYF
J gene: TRBJ2-7; D gene: NA; clone size: once; V gene: TRBV19; CDR3 DNA: TGTGCCAGTAGTATAGAGGCGGGAACCTACGAGCAGTACTTC; CDR3 protein: CASSIEAGTYEQYF
J gene: TRBJ2-7; D gene: NA; clone size: NA; V gene: TRBV24-1; CDR3 DNA: TGTGCCACCAGTAATTCGAAGAGCTCCTACGAGCAGTACTTC; CDR3 protein: CATSNSKSSYEQYF
J gene: TRBJ2-1; D gene: TRBD1; clone size: NA; V gene: TRBV5-6; CDR3 DNA: TGTGCCAGCAGCTTGGGACTCGTAGGACAGGGAAGACGGAATGAGCAGTTCTTC; CDR3 protein: CASSLGLVGQGRRNEQFF
J gene: TRBJ2-1; D gene: NA; clone size: NA; V gene: TRBV5-1; CDR3 DNA: TGCGCCAGCAGCTTGGTCCAGGGAAACTCTAATGAGCAGTTCTTC; CDR3 protein: CASSLVQGNSNEQFF
J gene: TRBJ1-2; D gene: NA; clone size: NA; V gene: TRBV24-1; CDR3 DNA: TGTGCCACCAGTGGGGGGGGACCCTCGGACGGCTACACCTTC; CDR3 protein: CATSGGGPSDGYTF
J gene: TRBJ2-1; D gene: NA; clone size: NA; V gene: TRBV13; CDR3 DNA: TGTGCCAGCAGCTACCCCCAGAGGAATGAGCAGTTCTTC; CDR3 protein: CASSYPQRNEQFF
J gene: TRBJ1-6; D gene: TRBD1; clone size: NA; V gene: TRBV9; CDR3 DNA: TGTGCCAGCAGCGCCCGACAGGGCTATAACTCACCCCTCCACTTT; CDR3 protein: CASSARQGYNSPLHF
J gene: TRBJ2-1; D gene: TRBD2; clone size: NA; V gene: TRBV5-5; CDR3 DNA: TGTGCCAGCAGCACAGGACTAGCGGGCTACAATGAGCAGTTCTTC; CDR3 protein: CASSTGLAGYNEQFF
J gene: TRBJ1-6; D gene: NA; clone size: NA; V gene: TRBV9; CDR3 DNA: TGTGCCAGCAGCGTAGGAGCGGATAATTCACCCCTCCACTTT; CDR3 protein: CASSVGADNSPLHF
J gene: TRBJ2-7; D gene: TRBD1; clone size: NA; V gene: TRBV5-4; CDR3 DNA: TGTGCCAGCAGCTTGGGGGGGACAGATACCTACGAGCAGTACTTC; CDR3 protein: CASSLGGTDTYEQYF
J gene: TRBJ2-3; D gene: NA; clone size: NA; V gene: TRBV28; CDR3 DNA: TGTGCCAGCAGTTTACCCTTGGCTGCTCCAGATACGCAGTATTTT; CDR3 protein: CASSLPLAAPDTQYF
J gene: TRBJ2-1; D gene: TRBD2; clone size: NA; V gene: TRBV3-1/TRBV3-2; CDR3 DNA: TGTGCCAGCAGCCTACTAGCGGGAAGTATCAATGAGCAGTTCTTC; CDR3 protein: CASSLLAGSINEQFF
J gene: TRBJ2-4; D gene: NA; clone size: NA; V gene: TRBV28; CDR3 DNA: TGTGCCAGCAGTTTGACTAGGGTCATTCAGTACTTC; CDR3 protein: CASSLTRVIQYF
J gene: TRBJ1-1; D gene: NA; clone size: NA; V gene: TRBV27; CDR3 DNA: TGTGCCAGCAGTTTTCGGGCCCGCGGGGGCACTGAAGCTTTCTTT; CDR3 protein: CASSFRARGGTEAFF
J gene: TRBJ1-4; D gene: NA; clone size: NA; V gene: TRBV14; CDR3 DNA: TGTGCCAGCAGCCCTTTTTCCACCGGTGGCGGAAAACTGTTTTTT; CDR3 protein: CASSPFSTGGGKLFF
J gene: TRBJ1-6; D gene: NA; clone size: NA; V gene: TRBV29-1; CDR3 DNA: TGCAGCGTTCGGCTCTCCGGGACGGGGGGTTATAATTCACCCCTCCACTTT; CDR3 protein: CSVRLSGTGGYNSPLHF
J gene: TRBJ1-2; D gene: TRBD1; clone size: NA; V gene: TRBV9; CDR3 DNA: TGTGCCAGCAGCGACAGACAGGGGCGGGAGGGCTACACCTTC; CDR3 protein: CASSDRQGREGYTF
J gene: TRBJ1-1; D gene: TRBD1; clone size: NA; V gene: TRBV10-1; CDR3 DNA: TGCGCCAGCAGGTGGACAGGGGGCGCGTCGGGGTTCTTGGGGGCAGCTTTCTTT; CDR3 protein: CASRWTGGASGFLGAAFF
J gene: TRBJ1-6; D gene: NA; clone size: NA; V gene: TRBV6-5; CDR3 DNA: TGTGCCAGCAGTTACTCCCTCAGGGGTAATTCACCCCTCCACTTT; CDR3 protein: CASSYSLRGNSPLHF
J gene: TRBJ2-3; D gene: TRBD1; clone size: NA; V gene: TRBV4-2; CDR3 DNA: TGTGCCAGCACCCAATCCGGGACAGGGCGACCCACAGATACGCAGTATTTT; CDR3 protein: CASTQSGTGRPTDTQYF
J gene: TRBJ2-1; D gene: NA; clone size: NA; V gene: TRBV11-3; CDR3 DNA: TGTGCCAGCAGCAATCTAGAGTCGAATGAGCAGTTCTTC; CDR3 protein: CASSNLESNEQFF
J gene: TRBJ2-7; D gene: TRBD1; clone size: NA; V gene: TRBV7-3; CDR3 DNA: TGTGCCAGCAGCTTAACGGGACAGGGTATGTACGAGCAGTACTTC; CDR3 protein: CASSLTGQGMYEQYF
J gene: TRBJ1-5; D gene: TRBD1; clone size: NA; V gene: TRBV7-8; CDR3 DNA: TGTGCCAGCAGCTTACAGCCCCGGACAGGGTTTGGTCAGCCCCAGCATTTT; CDR3 protein: CASSLQPRTGFGQPQHF
J gene: TRBJ1-1; D gene: NA; clone size: once; V gene: TRBV6-2/TRBV6-3; CDR3 DNA: TGTGCCAGCAGTTCTGGGCAGGGGAGAGCTTTCTTT; CDR3 protein: CASSSGQGRAFF
J gene: TRBJ2-2; D gene: NA; clone size: NA; V gene: TRBV28; CDR3 DNA: TGTGCCAGCAGTCTCAGGGGTATGAACACCGGGGAGCTGTTTTTT; CDR3 protein: CASSLRGMNTGELFF
J gene: TRBJ2-1; D gene: NA; clone size: once; V gene: TRBV11-2; CDR3 DNA: TGTGCCAGCAGCCCGAGCTCCTACAATGAGCAGTTCTTC; CDR3 protein: CASSPSSYNEQFF
J gene: TRBJ2-7; D gene: NA; clone size: NA; V gene: TRBV2; CDR3 DNA: TGTGCCAGCACCTCCAGGAGGTACGAGCAGTACTTC; CDR3 protein: CASTSRRYEQYF
J gene: TRBJ2-7; D gene: TRBD1; clone size: NA; V gene: TRBV18; CDR3 DNA: TGTGCCAGCTCCCGGGACAGGGGCTCCTACGAGCAGTACTTC; CDR3 protein: CASSRDRGSYEQYF
J gene: TRBJ1-5; D gene: TRBD1; clone size: NA; V gene: TRBV11-2; CDR3 DNA: TGTGCCAGCAGCTTAGGAGGACCGGGACAGAGAAATCAGCCCCAGCATTTT; CDR3 protein: CASSLGGPGQRNQPQHF
J gene: TRBJ1-6; D gene: NA; clone size: NA; V gene: TRBV4-3; CDR3 DNA: TGCGCCAGCAGCCAAGATCAGGCAGAGACAACGAGCTCCTATAATTCACCCCTCCACTTT; CDR3 protein: CASSQDQAETTSSYNSPLHF
J gene: TRBJ2-7; D gene: NA; clone size: NA; V gene: TRBV24-1; CDR3 DNA: TGTGCCACCAGTGGTTCAACCTACGAGCAGTACTTC; CDR3 protein: CATSGSTYEQYF
J gene: TRBJ2-3; D gene: TRBD2; clone size: NA; V gene: TRBV10-3; CDR3 DNA: TGTGCCATCAGTGGGACCCTAGCGGGGGGTACAGATACGCAGTATTTT; CDR3 protein: CAISGTLAGGTDTQYF
J gene: TRBJ2-1; D gene: TRBD2; clone size: few; V gene: TRBV19; CDR3 DNA: TGTGCCAGTAGTCCGGGTTGGAGCGGGAGGGCCGTTGAGCAGTTCTTC; CDR3 protein: CASSPGWSGRAVEQFF
J gene: TRBJ1-6; D gene: NA; clone size: NA; V gene: TRBV7-9; CDR3 DNA: TGTGCCAGCAGCCTTGAATTGCGTTCACCCCTCCACTTT; CDR3 protein: CASSLELRSPLHF
J gene: TRBJ2-3; D gene: NA; clone size: NA; V gene: TRBV2; CDR3 DNA: TGTGCCAGCAGTACGGGACACACAGATACGCAGTATTTT; CDR3 protein: CASSTGHTDTQYF